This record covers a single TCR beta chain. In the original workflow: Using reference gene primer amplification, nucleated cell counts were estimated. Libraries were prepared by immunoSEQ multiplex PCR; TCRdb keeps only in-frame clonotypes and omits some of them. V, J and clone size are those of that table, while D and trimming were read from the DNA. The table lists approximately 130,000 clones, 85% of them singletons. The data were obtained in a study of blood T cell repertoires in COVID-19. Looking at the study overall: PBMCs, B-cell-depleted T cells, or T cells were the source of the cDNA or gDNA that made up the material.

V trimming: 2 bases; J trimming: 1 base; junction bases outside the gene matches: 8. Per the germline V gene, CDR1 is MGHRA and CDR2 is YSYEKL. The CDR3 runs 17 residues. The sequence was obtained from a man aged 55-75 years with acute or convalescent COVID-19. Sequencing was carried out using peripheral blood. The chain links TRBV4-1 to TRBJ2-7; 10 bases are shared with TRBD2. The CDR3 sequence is CASSQTSGTSVSYEQYF. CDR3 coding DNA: TGCGCCAGCAGCCAAACGTCCGGGACTAGCGTATCCTACGAGCAGTACTTC.